Relative to its sample, the clone carrying this T cell receptor (beta chain) is medium-sized. Blood RNA came from unsorted whole blood; germline DNA was also extracted. Per the germline V gene, CDR1 is SGHAT and CDR2 is FQNNGV. The V end lost 4 bases, the J end lost 9 bases, and 16 bases lay between the germline ends. The CDR3 is 14 amino acids. These data belong to a study of tumor-infiltrating lymphocytes in primary liver carcinoma. TCR beta cDNA was made from 400 to 500 ng total RNA with a constant-region primer. Slightly modified ARM-PCR, run as three nested multiplex PCR rounds, produced the TCR beta libraries. TRBV1-TRBV30 forward primers paired with a C-beta reverse primer were used in the first two PCR rounds, which ran around 10 cycles each. Each CDR3 protein is one row after TCRdb ran MiXCR on the multiplex PCR reads. The data hold about 200,000 distinct CDR3 sequences, with approximately 64% observed a single time.

This chain links TRBV11-2 with TRBJ1-3; no firm D call. Sequencing was performed on peripheral blood. The receptor comes from a woman aged 55-75 years with primary liver carcinoma and hepatitis B virus infection. The CDR3 reads CASSSGNYAGTIYF. The CDR3 bases are TGTGCCAGCAGCTCCGGAAATTACGCGGGCACCATATATTTT.